This T cell receptor (beta chain) was retrieved from a study of monozygotic twins with inflammatory bowel disease. Germline V CDR1 and CDR2: SGHTA, FQGNSA. The CDR3 consists of 12 residues. TCRdb reprocessed the 5' RACE reads and keeps a single row for each CDR3 protein, giving no DNA. The sample table includes 350,000 to 400,000 distinct CDR3 sequences. The study's findings and limits: In the analysis, different T cell subtypes could not be told apart.

Comment on this clonotype: Antigen specificity is unknown.

Sequenced sample: blood. The TCR was taken from a human donor with ulcerative colitis or Crohn's disease, or a healthy co-twin of an affected twin (not recorded which). The rearrangement uses TRBV7-2 and TRBJ2-1. This chain's CDR3 is CASSQKVNEQFF.